This is a list of T cell receptor beta chains from one sample in a study of cytomegalovirus exposure and HLA in healthy donors. Generated by immunoSEQ multiplex PCR, the TCRdb table keeps only in-frame clones and is missing some. This table holds around 110,000 clones, about 88% found once. The sequencing sample was made of PBMCs. These TCRs come from a woman aged 18-35 years in good health and CMV-seropositive. Each CDR3 is given with its conserved first and last residue. Fields, in order: clone size, D gene, J gene, V gene, CDR3 protein, CDR3 DNA. The D gene is left open where the match is weak. A clone size is listed for some rows: how often the clone was seen (once, few, many), or a class if it is expanded.

abundance: once
d_gene: NA
j_gene: TRBJ2-7
v_gene: TRBV28
CDR3aa: CASNTGSYEQYF
CDR3nt: TGTGCCAGCAATACCGGGTCCTACGAGCAGTACTTC

abundance: few
d_gene: TRBD1
j_gene: TRBJ1-6
v_gene: TRBV18
CDR3aa: CASSPGTGYNSPLHF
CDR3nt: TGTGCCAGCTCGCCCGGGACAGGCTATAATTCACCCCTCCACTTT

abundance: NA
d_gene: NA
j_gene: TRBJ1-2
v_gene: TRBV29-1
CDR3aa: CSVEERPGVDGYTF
CDR3nt: TGCAGCGTTGAAGAAAGGCCAGGGGTAGATGGCTACACCTTC

abundance: NA
d_gene: NA
j_gene: TRBJ2-7
v_gene: TRBV18
CDR3aa: CASSPNQGSLFEQYF
CDR3nt: TGTGCCAGCTCACCGAATCAGGGGTCGCTTTTCGAGCAGTACTTC

abundance: NA
d_gene: TRBD2
j_gene: TRBJ2-2
v_gene: TRBV28
CDR3aa: CASRLAGGALGRELFF
CDR3nt: TGTGCCAGCCGTCTAGCGGGGGGGGCCCTAGGACGGGAGCTGTTTTTT

abundance: NA
d_gene: NA
j_gene: TRBJ1-2
v_gene: TRBV29-1
CDR3aa: CSGGPQEGYTF
CDR3nt: TGCAGCGGGGGCCCCCAGGAAGGCTACACCTTC

abundance: few
d_gene: NA
j_gene: TRBJ1-2
v_gene: TRBV2
CDR3aa: CASSPMVKGGYGYTF
CDR3nt: TGTGCCAGCAGCCCTATGGTTAAAGGAGGCTATGGCTACACCTTC

abundance: NA
d_gene: NA
j_gene: TRBJ2-3
v_gene: TRBV27
CDR3aa: CASKVAGMPDTQYF
CDR3nt: TGTGCCAGCAAAGTGGCAGGGATGCCAGATACGCAGTATTTT

abundance: NA
d_gene: TRBD2
j_gene: TRBJ2-3
v_gene: TRBV6-4
CDR3aa: CASSVGTSGTDTQYF
CDR3nt: TGTGCCAGCAGTGTAGGGACTAGCGGCACAGATACGCAGTATTTT

abundance: once
d_gene: NA
j_gene: TRBJ2-1
v_gene: TRBV19
CDR3aa: CASSTGGGQQYNEQFF
CDR3nt: TGTGCCAGTAGTACAGGAGGGGGACAGCAATACAATGAGCAGTTCTTC

abundance: NA
d_gene: NA
j_gene: TRBJ2-7
v_gene: TRBV7-8
CDR3aa: CASSLTGYETYEQYF
CDR3nt: TGTGCCAGCAGCTTAACAGGGTATGAAACCTACGAGCAGTACTTC

abundance: NA
d_gene: TRBD1
j_gene: TRBJ2-1
v_gene: TRBV7-9
CDR3aa: CASSSDRVSHNEQFF
CDR3nt: TGTGCCAGCAGCTCGGACAGGGTGTCTCACAATGAGCAGTTCTTC

abundance: NA
d_gene: TRBD2
j_gene: TRBJ2-7
v_gene: TRBV7-9
CDR3aa: CASRGEGKTSYEQYF
CDR3nt: TGTGCCAGCAGGGGGGAGGGGAAGACCTCCTACGAGCAGTACTTC

abundance: NA
d_gene: TRBD2
j_gene: TRBJ2-5
v_gene: TRBV5-4
CDR3aa: CASSSGLAGGETQYF
CDR3nt: TGTGCCAGCAGCTCGGGACTAGCGGGGGGGGAGACCCAGTACTTC

abundance: NA
d_gene: NA
j_gene: TRBJ1-6
v_gene: TRBV11-3
CDR3aa: CASSFGYNSPLHF
CDR3nt: TGTGCCAGCAGCTTCGGCTATAATTCACCCCTCCACTTT

abundance: NA
d_gene: NA
j_gene: TRBJ1-1
v_gene: TRBV4-3
CDR3aa: CASSQDLSEEKAFF
CDR3nt: TGCGCCAGCAGCCAAGATTTGTCGGAGGAAAAAGCTTTCTTT

abundance: NA
d_gene: NA
j_gene: TRBJ1-2
v_gene: TRBV10-2
CDR3aa: CASREDYSGYTF
CDR3nt: TGCGCCAGCAGAGAGGACTACTCGGGCTACACCTTC

abundance: NA
d_gene: TRBD1
j_gene: TRBJ1-5
v_gene: TRBV6-5
CDR3aa: CASSDRANQPQHF
CDR3nt: TGTGCCAGCAGCGACAGGGCCAATCAGCCCCAGCATTTT

abundance: NA
d_gene: TRBD2
j_gene: TRBJ2-1
v_gene: TRBV4-3
CDR3aa: CASSPVDDTGGAHNEQFF
CDR3nt: TGCGCCAGCAGCCCTGTGGATGACACCGGGGGGGCTCACAATGAGCAGTTCTTC

abundance: NA
d_gene: NA
j_gene: TRBJ1-5
v_gene: TRBV27
CDR3aa: CASKSGSYNQPQHF
CDR3nt: TGTGCCAGCAAATCCGGGTCCTACAATCAGCCCCAGCATTTT

abundance: NA
d_gene: NA
j_gene: TRBJ2-3
v_gene: TRBV6-1
CDR3aa: CASSEGQATDTQYF
CDR3nt: TGTGCCAGCAGTGAAGGGCAGGCCACAGATACGCAGTATTTT

abundance: NA
d_gene: NA
j_gene: TRBJ1-5
v_gene: TRBV6-6
CDR3aa: CASSYNPRYSNQPQHF
CDR3nt: TGTGCCAGCAGTTACAACCCGAGATATAGCAATCAGCCCCAGCATTTT

abundance: NA
d_gene: NA
j_gene: TRBJ2-4
v_gene: TRBV7-9
CDR3aa: CASSYGQSRNIQYF
CDR3nt: TGTGCCAGCAGCTACGGACAGTCCAGAAACATTCAGTACTTC

abundance: NA
d_gene: NA
j_gene: TRBJ1-1
v_gene: TRBV2
CDR3aa: CASNLVSSRRLKDTEAFF
CDR3nt: TGTGCCAGCAACTTAGTGTCATCAAGGCGGCTGAAGGATACTGAAGCTTTCTTT

abundance: NA
d_gene: TRBD2
j_gene: TRBJ2-5
v_gene: TRBV6-5
CDR3aa: CASSFRGGQETQYF
CDR3nt: TGTGCCAGCAGTTTTCGCGGGGGACAAGAGACCCAGTACTTC

abundance: NA
d_gene: TRBD1
j_gene: TRBJ2-2
v_gene: TRBV19
CDR3aa: CASSLQGAHTGELFF
CDR3nt: TGTGCCAGTAGCTTACAGGGGGCGCACACCGGGGAGCTGTTTTTT

abundance: NA
d_gene: TRBD1
j_gene: TRBJ2-6
v_gene: TRBV29-1
CDR3aa: CSVAGTAKFSGANVLTF
CDR3nt: TGCAGCGTTGCCGGGACAGCAAAATTCTCTGGGGCCAACGTCCTGACTTTC

abundance: NA
d_gene: NA
j_gene: TRBJ1-2
v_gene: TRBV6-4
CDR3aa: CASSATGGYGYTF
CDR3nt: TGTGCCAGCAGTGCTACCGGGGGCTATGGCTACACCTTC

abundance: few
d_gene: NA
j_gene: TRBJ2-3
v_gene: TRBV5-4
CDR3aa: CASSLTVTDTQYF
CDR3nt: TGTGCCAGCAGCCTTACGGTCACAGATACGCAGTATTTT

abundance: few
d_gene: NA
j_gene: TRBJ1-6
v_gene: TRBV18
CDR3aa: CASSLDRNSPLHF
CDR3nt: TGTGCCAGCTCCTTAGACAGAAATTCACCCCTCCACTTT

abundance: NA
d_gene: NA
j_gene: TRBJ2-7
v_gene: TRBV4-1
CDR3aa: CASSPGQLGGGGYEQYF
CDR3nt: TGCGCCAGCAGCCCCGGCCAACTTGGGGGGGGCGGCTACGAGCAGTACTTC

abundance: NA
d_gene: NA
j_gene: TRBJ2-5
v_gene: TRBV7-2
CDR3aa: CASRHRQVVETQYF
CDR3nt: TGTGCCAGCAGGCACCGACAGGTGGTAGAGACCCAGTACTTC

abundance: NA
d_gene: TRBD1
j_gene: TRBJ2-7
v_gene: TRBV5-6
CDR3aa: CASSWGQGNYEQYF
CDR3nt: TGTGCCAGCAGCTGGGGACAGGGAAACTACGAGCAGTACTTC

abundance: few
d_gene: NA
j_gene: TRBJ1-2
v_gene: TRBV28
CDR3aa: CASSLGRTVNYGYTF
CDR3nt: TGTGCCAGCAGTTTAGGCCGGACAGTCAACTATGGCTACACCTTC

abundance: NA
d_gene: TRBD2
j_gene: TRBJ2-5
v_gene: TRBV7-2
CDR3aa: CASRQAVSGGRETQYF
CDR3nt: TGTGCCTCCCGACAGGCGGTTAGCGGGGGGCGAGAGACCCAGTACTTC

abundance: NA
d_gene: NA
j_gene: TRBJ2-2
v_gene: TRBV9
CDR3aa: CASSVGAGIPGELFF
CDR3nt: TGTGCCAGCAGCGTAGGGGCAGGGATCCCCGGGGAGCTGTTTTTT

abundance: NA
d_gene: NA
j_gene: TRBJ2-7
v_gene: TRBV2
CDR3aa: CASSVDSLSYEQYF
CDR3nt: TGTGCCAGCAGTGTTGACAGCCTCTCCTACGAGCAGTACTTC

abundance: NA
d_gene: NA
j_gene: TRBJ2-3
v_gene: TRBV2
CDR3aa: CASHRDTTDTQYF
CDR3nt: TGTGCCAGCCACCGGGATACCACAGATACGCAGTATTTT

abundance: NA
d_gene: NA
j_gene: TRBJ1-5
v_gene: TRBV28
CDR3aa: CASSLFQGNQPQHF
CDR3nt: TGTGCCAGCAGTTTATTCCAGGGAAATCAGCCCCAGCATTTT

abundance: NA
d_gene: TRBD1
j_gene: TRBJ1-6
v_gene: TRBV6-5
CDR3aa: CASSQGTGGNSPLHF
CDR3nt: TGTGCCAGCAGCCAGGGGACAGGGGGCAATTCACCCCTCCACTTT

abundance: NA
d_gene: NA
j_gene: TRBJ1-2
v_gene: TRBV7-9
CDR3aa: CASSLGGVYGYTF
CDR3nt: TGTGCCAGCAGCTTAGGGGGCGTCTATGGCTACACCTTC

abundance: NA
d_gene: NA
j_gene: TRBJ2-7
v_gene: TRBV28
CDR3aa: CASTLRTGTYSYEQYF
CDR3nt: TGTGCCAGCACTTTACGCACAGGGACCTATTCCTACGAGCAGTACTTC

abundance: NA
d_gene: NA
j_gene: TRBJ2-1
v_gene: TRBV9
CDR3aa: CASSPSLSSYNEQFF
CDR3nt: TGTGCCAGCAGCCCAAGCCTTAGCTCCTACAATGAGCAGTTCTTC

abundance: NA
d_gene: TRBD2
j_gene: TRBJ2-3
v_gene: TRBV11-2
CDR3aa: CASSLVSSGGADTQYF
CDR3nt: TGTGCCAGCAGCTTAGTGTCTAGCGGGGGTGCAGATACGCAGTATTTT

abundance: NA
d_gene: TRBD1
j_gene: TRBJ2-3
v_gene: TRBV11-2
CDR3aa: CASSFRGYGQGGSTDTQYF
CDR3nt: TGTGCCAGCAGCTTCCGCGGGTACGGACAGGGGGGGAGCACAGATACGCAGTATTTT

abundance: NA
d_gene: TRBD1
j_gene: TRBJ1-1
v_gene: TRBV11-3
CDR3aa: CASSYRGTEAFF
CDR3nt: TGTGCCAGCAGCTACAGGGGGACTGAAGCTTTCTTT

abundance: NA
d_gene: NA
j_gene: TRBJ2-1
v_gene: TRBV5-1
CDR3aa: CASSLTTGTSYNEQFF
CDR3nt: TGCGCCAGCAGCTTGACGACCGGGACTTCCTACAATGAGCAGTTCTTC

abundance: NA
d_gene: NA
j_gene: TRBJ2-1
v_gene: TRBV2
CDR3aa: CASSDLGGANYNEQFF
CDR3nt: TGTGCCAGCAGCGACCTTGGTGGGGCCAACTACAATGAGCAGTTCTTC

abundance: NA
d_gene: NA
j_gene: TRBJ2-5
v_gene: TRBV7-6
CDR3aa: CASSFSVGVKETQYF
CDR3nt: TGTGCCAGCAGCTTTAGCGTCGGGGTAAAAGAGACCCAGTACTTC

abundance: NA
d_gene: NA
j_gene: TRBJ2-5
v_gene: TRBV7-9
CDR3aa: CASSSSGRGGETQYF
CDR3nt: TGTGCCAGCAGCTCCTCCGGCAGGGGAGGGGAGACCCAGTACTTC

abundance: NA
d_gene: TRBD1
j_gene: TRBJ1-2
v_gene: TRBV7-9
CDR3aa: CASSYPDRAKEGYGYTF
CDR3nt: TGTGCCAGCAGTTATCCGGACAGGGCTAAGGAAGGGTATGGCTACACCTTC

abundance: once
d_gene: TRBD1
j_gene: TRBJ1-4
v_gene: TRBV7-2
CDR3aa: CASSPGGSGEKLFF
CDR3nt: TGTGCCAGCAGCCCAGGGGGCAGTGGGGAAAAACTGTTTTTT

abundance: few
d_gene: NA
j_gene: TRBJ1-2
v_gene: TRBV29-1
CDR3aa: CSVSGNYGYTF
CDR3nt: TGCAGCGTTTCAGGCAACTATGGCTACACCTTC

abundance: NA
d_gene: TRBD1
j_gene: TRBJ2-1
v_gene: TRBV14
CDR3aa: CASSQVRTGGNEQFF
CDR3nt: TGTGCCAGCAGCCAAGTAAGGACAGGGGGAAATGAGCAGTTCTTC